The 21 T cell receptor beta chains below come from one sample, sequenced in a study of cytomegalovirus exposure and HLA in healthy donors (TCRdb year 2017). Libraries were constructed by the immunoSEQ multiplex PCR assay. Not all clones reach the TCRdb copy of this immuneACCESS table, which keeps in-frame sequences only. Checked studies attribute under half of the gap to unresolved V genes and leave the rest unexplained. The sample records about 160,000 clones, roughly nine tenths of which are singletons. The leading ten clones occupy around 5% of the sample. The sequenced sample was PBMCs. These receptors all come from a woman aged 25 to 39 in good health and CMV-seronegative.

The chain joins TRBV4-2 to TRBJ2-3; TRBD2 matches 7 bases. The CDR3 covers 15 residues. Germline-derived CDR1 and CDR2 are LGHNA and YNFKEQ. V lost 0 bases to trimming and J lost 6 bases; unmatched junction nucleotides: 6. Here the CDR3 reads CASSQDRGSVDTQYF. CDR3 DNA sequence: TGTGCCAGCAGCCAAGATCGCGGGAGCGTCGATACGCAGTATTTT.

A word on this clone: Other DNA sequences in the same sample also yield this CDR3. V usage is TRBV9 and J usage is TRBJ1-1; 7 nucleotides match TRBD1. V trimming: 0 bases; J trimming: 8 bases; junction bases outside the gene matches: 1. The CDR3 runs 12 residues. Germline-derived CDR1 and CDR2 are SGDLS and YYNGEE. CDR3 in DNA: TGTGCCAGCAGCGTAGGACAGGGAGAAGCTTTCTTT. It encodes CASSVGQGEAFF.

The chain carries TRBV6-5 and TRBJ1-1; TRBD1 agrees at 11 bases. V lost 6 bases and J lost 3; bases outside the gene matches: 0. The length of the CDR3 is 13 residues. CDR1 is MNHEY, CDR2 SVGAGI, per germline. The CDR3 is CASRDRGHTEAFF. In nucleotides, the CDR3 is TGTGCCAGCAGGGACAGGGGGCACACTGAAGCTTTCTTT.

This rearrangement joins TRBV5-1 to TRBJ2-1; TRBD1 aligns across 10 bases. This CDR3 has 15 amino acids. V shed 3 bases, J shed 8 bases, and the junction held 8 bases outside the gene matches. Germline CDR1 is SGHRS and CDR2 is YFSETQ. The CDR3 DNA reads as TGCGCCAGCAGCTCCGCGGGACAGGGGCGGGATGAGCAGTTCTTC. Translating gives CASSSAGQGRDEQFF.

This clone came up once. The chain recombines TRBV6-5 with TRBJ2-2; tentative D call: TRBD1 (6 bases). The CDR3 covers 15 residues. The V gene lost 0 bases and the J gene lost 7 bases, with 12 bases spanning the gap. The germline V gene has CDR1 MNHEY and CDR2 SVGAGI. The CDR3 nucleotides are TGTGCCAGCAGTTACTCATCCCAGGGGATCGGGGAGCTGTTTTTT. It is translated as CASSYSSQGIGELFF.

The chain is built from TRBV6-1 and TRBJ1-5; tentative D call: TRBD1 (6 bases). The CDR3 totals 15 residues. Trimming removed 1 base at V and 4 bases at J, with 11 bases between. CDR1 MNHNS and CDR2 SASEGT come from the germline V gene. CDR3 sequence (DNA): TGTGCCAGCAGTGAAGTGGGGGCTGGGAATCAGCCCCAGCATTTT. It codes for CASSEVGAGNQPQHF.

The chain uses TRBV13 and TRBJ1-2; D is ambiguous. Germline V gives CDR1 PRHDT, CDR2 FYEKMQ (reference sequence). CDR3 length: 17 amino acids. Between the trimmed V and J ends, which lost 0 bases and 0 bases, there was a span of 14 bases. The DNA of the CDR3 is TGTGCCAGCAGCTTAGGCCGGGCGTCCCTAGCTAACTATGGCTACACCTTC. Amino acid sequence: CASSLGRASLANYGYTF.

A few counts support this clone. The CDR3 sequence: CAWRASGNYEQYF. CDR3 in DNA: TGTGCCTGGAGGGCCTCCGGGAACTACGAGCAGTACTTC. V and J are TRBV30 and TRBJ2-7; D possibly corresponds to TRBD2 (5 bases). Germline lookup yields CDR1 GTSNPN and CDR2 SVGIG (reference sequence). The CDR3 covers 13 residues. V lost 3 bases, J lost 3 bases, and 12 bases lay in between.

DNA of the CDR3: TGTGCCAGCAGCTCGGTGGCAGGTGGCTACGAGCAGTACTTC. It yields the protein CASSSVAGGYEQYF. The chain recombines TRBV28 with TRBJ2-7; D is unclear. This CDR3 spans 14 amino acids. The germline gives CDR1 MDHEN, CDR2 SYDVKM. V was clipped by 6 bases and J by 3 bases, with 15 bases between them.

The chain employs TRBV6-7 and TRBJ2-5, with a weak D call TRBD1 (5 bases). TRBV6-7 is filed as an ORF, its function uncertain. The CDR3 is 14 amino acids. Trimming took 6 bases from V and 5 from J, leaving 16 bases between them. CDR3 in amino acids: CASRPQDIPETQYF. CDR3 DNA sequence: TGTGCCAGCAGACCCCAGGACATCCCGGAGACCCAGTACTTC.

This rearrangement joins TRBV7-6 to TRBJ2-3, with 8 bases matching TRBD2. Looked up from germline, CDR1 is SGHVS and CDR2 is FNYEAQ. There are 15 residues in the CDR3. V was clipped by 3 bases and J by 4 bases; unmatched bases: 6. The CDR3 nucleotides are TGTGCCAGCAGCTTGGGGACTAGTGGTCCAGATACGCAGTATTTT. Encoded protein: CASSLGTSGPDTQYF.

The rearrangement uses TRBV2 and TRBJ2-3; D may be TRBD2 (6 bases). The CDR3 length is 15 residues. Germline CDR1 reads SNHLY; CDR2 reads FYNNEI. V shed 5 bases and J shed 0 bases, with 12 bases lying between them. In DNA, the CDR3 is TGTGCCAGCAGTTATCTAGCGACCAGCACAGATACGCAGTATTTT. It specifies CASSYLATSTDTQYF.

V gene TRBV27 combines with J gene TRBJ1-2; TRBD1 matches 8 bases. CDR1 is MNHEY and CDR2 is SMNVEV in the germline V gene (reference sequence). The CDR3 runs 14 residues. After removal of 0 bases from V and 4 bases from J, the junction contained 1 base not matched to a gene. CDR3 nucleotides: TGTGCCAGCAGTTTATCAGACAGGGGCTATGGCTACACCTTC. The encoded protein is CASSLSDRGYGYTF.

This chain uses TRBV2 with TRBJ2-5, with 7 positions matching TRBD1. This CDR3 comprises 13 residues. CDR1 is SNHLY, CDR2 FYNNEI, per germline. V shed 7 bases and J 2 bases; nucleotides not matched to a gene: 4. The CDR3 DNA reads TGTGCCAGCAATACAGGGGTGCAAGAGACCCAGTACTTC. This codes for CASNTGVQETQYF.

The CDR3 region is CRGIEWGSEGNQPQHF. The CDR3 DNA sequence: TGCAGAGGTATAGAGTGGGGGAGTGAGGGCAATCAGCCCCAGCATTTT. The chain recombines TRBV29-1 with TRBJ1-5; TRBD1 is a possible D gene (5 bases). The CDR3 spans 16 residues. Germline CDR1 is SQVTM and CDR2 is ANQGSEA.

This chain joins TRBV5-6 and TRBJ1-1, with 11 bases fitting TRBD1. Unmatched junction bases numbered 3, after V lost 2 bases and J lost 0 bases. CDR1 and CDR2 (germline): SGHDT, YYEEEE. CDR3 length equals 16 residues. CDR3 nucleotides: TGTGCCAGCAGCTTCGGGACAGGGGGAATGAACACTGAAGCTTTCTTT. This gives the protein CASSFGTGGMNTEAFF.

The V gene is TRBV11-2, the J gene TRBJ2-5; 9 bases fit TRBD2. The CDR3 loop spans 15 amino acids. Germline-derived CDR1 and CDR2 are SGHAT and FQNNGV. J was trimmed by 5 bases and V by 0 bases; bases with no gene match: 4. The CDR3 coding sequence is TGTGCCAGCAGCTTAGAGTCTAGCGGGATGGAGACCCAGTACTTC. It specifies CASSLESSGMETQYF.

This sequence joins TRBV5-1 and TRBJ2-3; a weak D match, TRBD2 (5 bases). V dropped 2 bases and J dropped 0 bases, with 7 bases sitting between them. Germline values: CDR1 SGHRS, CDR2 YFSETQ. This CDR3 comprises 14 residues. CDR3 in DNA: TGCGCCAGCAGCTTTGCGGGTAGCACAGATACGCAGTATTTT. Translation gives CASSFAGSTDTQYF.

This rearrangement joins TRBV4-2 to TRBJ2-1, with TRBD2 matching over 11 bases. CDR3 size: 15 residues. Germline V gene data show CDR1 as LGHNA and CDR2 as YNFKEQ. Losses at the gene ends were 4 bases for V and 6 bases for J; bases not matched to a gene: 5. CDR3 sequence (DNA): TGTGCCAGCAGCCCCCTAGCGGGGGGCTTCAATGAGCAGTTCTTC. Translated: CASSPLAGGFNEQFF.

The sample holds a few counts of this clone. This chain links TRBV19 with TRBJ1-1; D ambiguous. V was pared by 7 bases and J by 0 bases, with 18 bases between. The CDR3 consists of 16 residues. The V gene's germline CDR1 is LNHDA and CDR2 SQIVND (reference sequence). The CDR3 DNA reads TGTGCCAGTAAACTTCATTCCGGGCCAGTGAACACTGAAGCTTTCTTT. It encodes CASKLHSGPVNTEAFF.

The chain employs TRBV28 and TRBJ1-5; 7 bases align to TRBD1. The CDR3 runs to 14 residues. The germline V gene has CDR1 MDHEN and CDR2 SYDVKM. Losses at the gene ends were 4 bases for V and 7 bases for J; bases not matched to a gene: 7. The CDR3 bases are TGTGCCAGCAGTTCGGAGGGGGCGCGACAGCCCCAGCATTTT. Translated, it gives CASSSEGARQPQHF. Filled out from reference TRBV28 and TRBJ1-5, the complete variable domain reads DVKVTQSSRYLVKRTGEKVFLECVQDMDHENMFWYRQDPGLGLRLIYFSYDVKMKEKGDIPEGYSVSREKKERFSLILESASTNQTSMYLCASSSEGARQPQHFGDGTRLSIL.